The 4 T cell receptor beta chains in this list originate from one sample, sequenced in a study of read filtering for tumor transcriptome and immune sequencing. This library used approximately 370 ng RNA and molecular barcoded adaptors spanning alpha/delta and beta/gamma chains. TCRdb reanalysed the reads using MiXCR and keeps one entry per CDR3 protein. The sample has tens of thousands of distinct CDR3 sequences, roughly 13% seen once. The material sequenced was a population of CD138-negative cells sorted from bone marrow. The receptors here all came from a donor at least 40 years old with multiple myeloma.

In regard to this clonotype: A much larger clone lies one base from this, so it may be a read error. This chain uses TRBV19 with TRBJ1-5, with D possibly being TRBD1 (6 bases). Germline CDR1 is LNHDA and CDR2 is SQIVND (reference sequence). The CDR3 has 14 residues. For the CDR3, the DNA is TGTGCCACCTTGGACAGTGATTACAATCAGCCCCAGCAATTT. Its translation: CATLDSDYNQPQQF.

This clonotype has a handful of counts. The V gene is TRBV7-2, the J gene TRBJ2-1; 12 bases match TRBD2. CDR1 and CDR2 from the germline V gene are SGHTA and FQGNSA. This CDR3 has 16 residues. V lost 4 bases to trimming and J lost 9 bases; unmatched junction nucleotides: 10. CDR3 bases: TGTGCCAGCAGCTCGGCTAGCGGGAGGGCCCGGAGTGAGCAGTTCTTC. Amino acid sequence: CASSSASGRARSEQFF.

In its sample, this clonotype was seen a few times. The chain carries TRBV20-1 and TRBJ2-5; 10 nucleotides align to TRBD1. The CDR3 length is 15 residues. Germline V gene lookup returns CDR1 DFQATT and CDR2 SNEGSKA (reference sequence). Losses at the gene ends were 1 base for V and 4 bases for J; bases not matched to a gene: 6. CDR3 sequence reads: CSARGGTGVRETQYF. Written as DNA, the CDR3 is TGCAGTGCTAGAGGGGGGACAGGGGTCAGAGAGACCCAGTACTTC.

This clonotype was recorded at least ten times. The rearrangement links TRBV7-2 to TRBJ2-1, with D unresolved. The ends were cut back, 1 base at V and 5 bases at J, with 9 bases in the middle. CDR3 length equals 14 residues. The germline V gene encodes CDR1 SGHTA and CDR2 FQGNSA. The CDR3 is CASSLGQTNNEQFF. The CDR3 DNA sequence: TGTGCCAGCAGCTTAGGGCAGACGAACAATGAGCAGTTCTTC.